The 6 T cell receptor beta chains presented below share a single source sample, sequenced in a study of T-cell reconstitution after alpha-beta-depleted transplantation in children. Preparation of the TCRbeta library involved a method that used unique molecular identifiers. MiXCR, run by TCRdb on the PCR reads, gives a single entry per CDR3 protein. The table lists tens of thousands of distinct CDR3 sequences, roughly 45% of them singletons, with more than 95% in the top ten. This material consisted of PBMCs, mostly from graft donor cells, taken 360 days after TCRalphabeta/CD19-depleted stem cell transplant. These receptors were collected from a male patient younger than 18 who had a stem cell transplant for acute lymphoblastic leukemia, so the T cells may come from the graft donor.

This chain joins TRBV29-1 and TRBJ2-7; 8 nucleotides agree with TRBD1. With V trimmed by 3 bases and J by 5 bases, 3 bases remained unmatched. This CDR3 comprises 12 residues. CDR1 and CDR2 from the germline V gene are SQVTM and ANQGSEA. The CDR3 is CSVEDRVHEQYF. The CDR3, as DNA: TGCAGCGTTGAGGACAGGGTCCACGAGCAGTACTTC.

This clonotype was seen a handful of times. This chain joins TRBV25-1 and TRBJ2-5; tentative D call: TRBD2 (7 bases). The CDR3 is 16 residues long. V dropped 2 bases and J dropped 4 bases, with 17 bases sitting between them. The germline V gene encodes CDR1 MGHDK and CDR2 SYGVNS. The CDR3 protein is CASSEKAGAAGETQYF. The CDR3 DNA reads TGTGCCAGCAGTGAAAAGGCGGGGGCCGCGGGAGAGACCCAGTACTTC.

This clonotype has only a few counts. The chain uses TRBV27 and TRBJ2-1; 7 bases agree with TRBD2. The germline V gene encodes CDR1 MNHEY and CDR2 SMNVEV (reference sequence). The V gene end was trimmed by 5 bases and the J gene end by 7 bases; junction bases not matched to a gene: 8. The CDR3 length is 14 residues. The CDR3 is CASSAPGTKNEQFF. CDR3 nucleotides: TGTGCCAGCAGTGCCCCCGGGACTAAGAATGAGCAGTTCTTC.

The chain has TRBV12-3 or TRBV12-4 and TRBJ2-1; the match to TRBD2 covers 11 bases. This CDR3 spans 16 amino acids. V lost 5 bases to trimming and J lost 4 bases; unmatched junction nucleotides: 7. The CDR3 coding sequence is TGTGCCAGCAGTAGACCGGGACTAGCGGAATACAATGAGCAGTTCTTC. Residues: CASSRPGLAEYNEQFF.

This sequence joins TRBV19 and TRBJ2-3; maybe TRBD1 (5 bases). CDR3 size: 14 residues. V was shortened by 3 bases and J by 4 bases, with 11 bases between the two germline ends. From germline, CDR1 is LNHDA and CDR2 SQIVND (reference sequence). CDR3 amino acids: CASSIGQGADTQYF. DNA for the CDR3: TGTGCCAGTAGTATTGGACAAGGGGCAGATACGCAGTATTTT. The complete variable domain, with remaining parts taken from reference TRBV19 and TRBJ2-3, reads DGGITQSPKYLFRKEGQNVTLSCEQNLNHDAMYWYRQDPGQGLRLIYYSQIVNDFQKGDIAEGYSVSREKKESFPLTVTSAQKNPTAFYLCASSIGQGADTQYFGPGTRLTVL.

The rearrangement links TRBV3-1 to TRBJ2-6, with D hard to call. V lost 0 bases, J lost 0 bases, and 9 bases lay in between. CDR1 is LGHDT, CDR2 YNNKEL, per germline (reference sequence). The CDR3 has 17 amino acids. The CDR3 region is CASSQDEGVSGANVLTF. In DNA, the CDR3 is TGTGCCAGCAGCCAAGATGAAGGAGTCTCTGGGGCCAACGTCCTGACTTTC.